This T cell receptor (beta chain) was profiled in a study of graft-versus-host responses after intestinal transplantation. At the level of the study: Multivisceral, liver-intestinal, or isolated intestinal transplants were given to recipients. Each recipient received anti-thymocyte globulin induction, then tacrolimus and steroids for about 3 years. Study-level findings and limits: The authors found GvH clones in recipient marrow, some appearing first in ileum or blood. Early HvG declines after transplant were associated with peak circulating GvH clone levels.

Details on this clone: Its specificity is unknown.

This table comes from immunoSEQ multiplex PCR, and its TCRdb copy is limited to in-frame clones, with some not included. This sample has 85,000 to 90,000 clones, with around 83% found just once. The receptor comes from a human donor who received an intestinal transplant. The input for sequencing was unstimulated CD8+ T cells sorted from spleen or lymph node cells, taken before intestinal transplant.

This chain's CDR3 is CASSARLLGDEQFF. CDR3 DNA sequence: TGTGCCAGCAGCGCTCGATTACTAGGAGATGAGCAGTTCTTC. The V gene is TRBV9, the J gene TRBJ2-1, with a weak D call TRBD2 (5 bases). CDR3 size: 14 residues. The V gene's germline CDR1 is SGDLS and CDR2 YYNGEE. V lost 3 bases and J 8 bases, leaving 15 bases between the germline ends.